One T cell receptor beta chain is described in this entry. The data derive from a study of long-term antiretroviral therapy in people with HIV. Samples were assayed with immunoSEQ v3.0 at survey level. The table came from immunoSEQ multiplex PCR; TCRdb's copy has only in-frame clones and leaves some out. Among tens of thousands of clones listed, over 75% were seen once. J was trimmed by 2 bases and V by 6 bases; bases with no gene match: 12. Germline V gives CDR1 KGHSH, CDR2 LQKENI. This CDR3 spans 16 amino acids. The chain combines TRBV18 with TRBJ2-7; 8 bases line up with TRBD1. The specimen was unsorted PBMCs, collected 1.1 years before starting antiretroviral therapy. This clonotype was sampled from a woman between 25 and 40 years old with HIV. Here the CDR3 reads CASSSQQDRVPYEQYF. The CDR3 DNA sequence: TGTGCCAGCTCGTCCCAACAGGACAGGGTGCCCTACGAGCAGTACTTC.